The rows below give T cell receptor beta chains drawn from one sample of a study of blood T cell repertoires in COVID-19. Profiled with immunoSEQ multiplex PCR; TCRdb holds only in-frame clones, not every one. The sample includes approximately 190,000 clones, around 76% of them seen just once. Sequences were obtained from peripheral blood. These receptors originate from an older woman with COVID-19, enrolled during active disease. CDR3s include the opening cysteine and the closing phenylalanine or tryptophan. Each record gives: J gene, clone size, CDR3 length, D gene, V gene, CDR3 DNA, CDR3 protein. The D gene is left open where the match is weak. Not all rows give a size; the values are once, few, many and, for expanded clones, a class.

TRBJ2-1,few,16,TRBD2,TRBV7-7,TGTGCTAGCAGAGGGACTAGCGGGAGCCCATACAATGAGCAGTTCTTC,CASRGTSGSPYNEQFF
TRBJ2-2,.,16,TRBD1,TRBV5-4,TGTGCCAGCAGCTCACCGGGACAGACTGGCTCCGGGGAGCTGTTTTTT,CASSSPGQTGSGELFF
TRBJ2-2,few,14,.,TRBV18,TGTGCCAGCTCACCACGGGGGGAATCCGGGGAGCTGTTTTTT,CASSPRGESGELFF
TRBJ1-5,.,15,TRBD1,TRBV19,TGTGCCAGCCTTTCCCGGACCTCAGGGGGTCAGCCCCAGCATTTT,CASLSRTSGGQPQHF
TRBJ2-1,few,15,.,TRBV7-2,TGTGCCAGCAGCTTAGAGGACAGCCCCTACAATGAGCAGTTCTTC,CASSLEDSPYNEQFF
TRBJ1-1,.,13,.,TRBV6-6,TGTGCCAGCACTAGGACAGCGAACACTGAAGCTTTCTTT,CASTRTANTEAFF
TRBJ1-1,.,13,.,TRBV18,TGTGCCAGTTCCGACAGCCCGAACACTGAAGCTTTCTTT,CASSDSPNTEAFF
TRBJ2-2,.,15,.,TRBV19,TGTGCCAGTAGAGTAGAGCGAAAGAACACCGGGGAGCTGTTTTTT,CASRVERKNTGELFF
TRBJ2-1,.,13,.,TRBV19,TGTGCCAGTACCGCCCCGGGTATTGATGAGCAGTTCTTC,CASTAPGIDEQFF
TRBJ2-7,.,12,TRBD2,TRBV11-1,TGTGCCAGCAGCGCGGGGGGCTACGAGCAGTACTTC,CASSAGGYEQYF
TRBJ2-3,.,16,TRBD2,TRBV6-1,TGTGCCAGCAGTGCGCCCAGCGGGATTAGCACAGATACGCAGTATTTT,CASSAPSGISTDTQYF
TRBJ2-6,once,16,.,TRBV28,TGTGCCAGCAGTCTTACAGGCCTCGAGGGGGCCAACGTCCTGACTTTC,CASSLTGLEGANVLTF
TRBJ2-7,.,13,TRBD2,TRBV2,TGTGCCAGCAGGAGCGGGACCACGTACGAGCAGTACTTC,CASRSGTTYEQYF
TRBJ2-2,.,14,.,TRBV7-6,TGTGCCAGCAGCTTCCCTGAGAGGGCCGGGGAGCTGTTTTTT,CASSFPERAGELFF
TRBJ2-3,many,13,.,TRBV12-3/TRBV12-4,TGTTCTACAGGCGGGATCTCACCAGATACGCAGTATTTT,CSTGGISPDTQYF
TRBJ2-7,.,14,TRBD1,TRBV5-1,TGCGCCAGCAGCTTAGACAGGGCGAACTACGAGCAGTACTTC,CASSLDRANYEQYF
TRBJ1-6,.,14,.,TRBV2,TGTGCCAGCGGGCGCGACTCCTATAATTCACCCCTCCACTTT,CASGRDSYNSPLHF
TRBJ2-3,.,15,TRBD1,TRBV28,TGTGCCAGCAGTGTCGGGACAGGGAAAACAGATACGCAGTATTTT,CASSVGTGKTDTQYF
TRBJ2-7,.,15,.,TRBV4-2,TGTGCCAGCAGCCAAGATTCGGGAGCAATGTACGAGCAGTACTTC,CASSQDSGAMYEQYF
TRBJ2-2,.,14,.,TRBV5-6,TGTGCCAGCAGCTTCGGACATTCGGGCGGGGAGCTGTTTTTT,CASSFGHSGGELFF
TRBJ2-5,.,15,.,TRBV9,TGTGCCAGCAGCCCCCAAGGGGGGACAGAAGAGACCCAGTACTTC,CASSPQGGTEETQYF
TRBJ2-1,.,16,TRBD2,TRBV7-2,TGTGCCAGCAGCTTGGACGGGGGAGGGGTGAAAAATGAGCAGTTCTTC,CASSLDGGGVKNEQFF
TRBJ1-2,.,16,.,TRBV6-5,TGTGCCAGCAGTTACTTCCTTGAGGGCGCGGGCTATGGCTACACCTTC,CASSYFLEGAGYGYTF
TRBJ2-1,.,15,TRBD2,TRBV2,TGTGCCAGCAGGCTCACTAGCGGCGGAGGAAATGAGCAGTTCTTC,CASRLTSGGGNEQFF
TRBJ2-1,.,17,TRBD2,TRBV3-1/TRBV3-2,TGTGCCAGCAGCCAAAATGATGGACTAGGAATTCGGATTGAGCAGTTCTTC,CASSQNDGLGIRIEQFF
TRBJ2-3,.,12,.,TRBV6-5,TGTGCCAGCAGGACCTCGGGGAATACGCAGTATTTT,CASRTSGNTQYF
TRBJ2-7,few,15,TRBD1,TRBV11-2,TGTGCCAGCAGACGGCCCGGGACAGGGTACTACGAGCAGTACTTC,CASRRPGTGYYEQYF
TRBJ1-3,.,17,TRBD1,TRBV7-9,TGTGCCAGCAGCACGCGACCCGCAGAGGGGGCGAGAAACACCATATATTTT,CASSTRPAEGARNTIYF
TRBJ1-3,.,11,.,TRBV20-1,TGCAGTGTCCCACGGGGAAACACCATATATTTT,CSVPRGNTIYF
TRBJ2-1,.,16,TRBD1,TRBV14,TGTGCCAGCAGCAAGACAGGGGGTGGCTCCTACAATGAGCAGTTCTTC,CASSKTGGGSYNEQFF
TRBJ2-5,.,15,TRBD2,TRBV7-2,TGTGCCAGCAGCCTCCATAGCGGGGGGGCAAAGACCCAGTACTTC,CASSLHSGGAKTQYF
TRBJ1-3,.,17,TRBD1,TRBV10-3,TGTGCCATCAGTGCATGGAGACAGGGGGGTTCTGGAAACACCATATATTTT,CAISAWRQGGSGNTIYF
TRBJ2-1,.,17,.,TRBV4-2,TGTGCCAGCAGCCAAGAAGGTCCAGCGGTTTCCTACAATGAGCAGTTCTTC,CASSQEGPAVSYNEQFF
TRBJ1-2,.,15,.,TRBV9,TGTGCCAGCAGCGTAGGGGTAGGGGCTAACTATGGCTACACCTTC,CASSVGVGANYGYTF
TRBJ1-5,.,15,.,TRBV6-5,TGTGCCAGCAACCTACAGGAACATTACAATCAGCCCCAGCATTTT,CASNLQEHYNQPQHF
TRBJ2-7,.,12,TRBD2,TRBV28,TGTGCCACGGGGAGGGACCCCTACGAGCAGTACTTC,CATGRDPYEQYF
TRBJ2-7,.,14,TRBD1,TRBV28,TGTGCCAGCAGTCCTGACAGGGGAGGTTACGAGCAGTACTTC,CASSPDRGGYEQYF
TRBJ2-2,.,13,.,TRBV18,TGTGCCAGCTCACCAAAAGAGGGCGGGGAGCTGTTTTTT,CASSPKEGGELFF
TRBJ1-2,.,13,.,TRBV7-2,TGTGCCAGCAGCTTAGTTACAGACTATGGCTACACCTTC,CASSLVTDYGYTF